This T cell receptor beta chain was captured in a study of cytomegalovirus exposure and HLA in healthy donors. On the study more broadly: A prior analysis found about 110 million unique TCR beta sequences from approximately 200 million T cells. The study, taken as a whole, reports: Apparent HLA restriction characterized most CMV-associated TCR beta chains in a later analysis. Presence/absence analyses assumed roughly uniform sequencing depth across donors, which may not hold. The dataset shows that most TCR sequences were rare, while some public TCRs occurred in many donors.

This clone showed up just a few times. As yet, its antigen is unknown. One junction end does not reproduce the germline sequence, and a read error may be involved. The PCR had 60 Vbeta and 13 Jbeta primers. Clones were sequenced by immunoSEQ multiplex PCR, and TCRdb holds only the in-frame ones, with some missing. The table includes about 130,000 clones, approximately 73% detected once. Sequencing used PBMCs. The sequence was obtained from a man between 60 and 75 years old in good health and CMV-seropositive.

In DNA, the CDR3 is TGCAGCGTTGAAGACCGAAGAAAGAGGAACTTC. Translating it yields CSVEDRRKRNF. The chain links TRBV29-1 to TRBJ2-7, with no clear D. CDR1 SQVTM and CDR2 ANQGSEA come from the germline V gene. The CDR3 runs 11 residues.